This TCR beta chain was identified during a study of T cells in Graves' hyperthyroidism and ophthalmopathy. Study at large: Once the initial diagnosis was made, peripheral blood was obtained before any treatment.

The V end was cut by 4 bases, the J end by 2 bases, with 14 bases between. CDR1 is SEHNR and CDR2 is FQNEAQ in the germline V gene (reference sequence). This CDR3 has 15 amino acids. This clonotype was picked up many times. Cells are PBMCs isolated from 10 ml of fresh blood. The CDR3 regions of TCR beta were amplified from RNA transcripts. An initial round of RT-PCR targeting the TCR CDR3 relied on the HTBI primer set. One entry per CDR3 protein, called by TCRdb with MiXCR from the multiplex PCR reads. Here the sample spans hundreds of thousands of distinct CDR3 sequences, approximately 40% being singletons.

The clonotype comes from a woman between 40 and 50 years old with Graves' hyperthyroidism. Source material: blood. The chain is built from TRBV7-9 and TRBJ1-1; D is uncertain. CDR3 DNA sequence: TGTGCCAGCAGCTCCCGGACTCGAGAAAACACTGAAGCTTTCTTT. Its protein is CASSSRTRENTEAFF.